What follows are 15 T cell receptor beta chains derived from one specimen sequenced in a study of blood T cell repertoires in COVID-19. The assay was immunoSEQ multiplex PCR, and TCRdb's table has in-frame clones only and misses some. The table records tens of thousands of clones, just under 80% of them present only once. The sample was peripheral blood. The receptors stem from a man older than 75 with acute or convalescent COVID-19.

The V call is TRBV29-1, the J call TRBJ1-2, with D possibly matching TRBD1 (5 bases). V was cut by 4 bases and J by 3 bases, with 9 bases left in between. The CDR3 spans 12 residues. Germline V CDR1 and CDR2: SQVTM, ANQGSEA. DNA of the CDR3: TGCAGCGTTGGGTGGGGGGACTATGGCTACACCTTC. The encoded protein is CSVGWGDYGYTF. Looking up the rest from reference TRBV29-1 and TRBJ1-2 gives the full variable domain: SAVISQKPSRDICQRGTSLTIQCQVDSQVTMMFWYRQQPGQSLTLIATANQGSEATYESGFVIDKFPISRPNLTFSTLTVSNMSPEDSSIYLCSVGWGDYGYTFGSGTRLTVV.

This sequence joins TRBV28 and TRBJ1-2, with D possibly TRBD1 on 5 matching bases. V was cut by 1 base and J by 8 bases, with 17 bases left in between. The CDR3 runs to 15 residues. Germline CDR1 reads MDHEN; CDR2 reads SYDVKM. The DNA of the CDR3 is TGTGCCAGCAGTTTATTGGCAGTGGGGGGTAGGGGCTACACCTTC. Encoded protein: CASSLLAVGGRGYTF.

The CDR3 coding sequence is TGTGCCAGCAGCCCCCCCGGACTAGCCGGGGAGCTGTTTTTT. Encoded protein: CASSPPGLAGELFF. The chain has TRBV4-2 and TRBJ2-2; 7 bases fit TRBD2. After removal of 4 bases from V and 6 bases from J, the junction contained 5 bases not matched to a gene. This CDR3 contains 14 residues. Germline V gives CDR1 LGHNA, CDR2 YNFKEQ.

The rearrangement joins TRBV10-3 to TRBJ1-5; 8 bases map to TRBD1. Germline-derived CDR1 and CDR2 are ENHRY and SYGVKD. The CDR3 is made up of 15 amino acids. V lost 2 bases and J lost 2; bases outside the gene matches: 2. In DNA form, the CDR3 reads TGTGCCATCAGTGAGGACAGGGGCGGCAATCAGCCCCAGCATTTT. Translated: CAISEDRGGNQPQHF.

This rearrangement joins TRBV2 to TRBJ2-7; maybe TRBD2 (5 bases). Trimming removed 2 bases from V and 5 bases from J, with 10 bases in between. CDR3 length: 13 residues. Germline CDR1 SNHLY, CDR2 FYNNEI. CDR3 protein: CASSEQRGNEQYF. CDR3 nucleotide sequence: TGTGCCAGCAGTGAACAAAGAGGGAACGAGCAGTACTTC.

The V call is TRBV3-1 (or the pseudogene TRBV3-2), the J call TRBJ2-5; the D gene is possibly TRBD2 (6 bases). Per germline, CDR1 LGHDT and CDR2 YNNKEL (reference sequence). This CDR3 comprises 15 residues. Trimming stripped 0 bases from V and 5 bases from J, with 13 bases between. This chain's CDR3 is CASSQDWRGTETQYF. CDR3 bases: TGTGCCAGCAGCCAAGATTGGCGGGGTACGGAGACCCAGTACTTC.

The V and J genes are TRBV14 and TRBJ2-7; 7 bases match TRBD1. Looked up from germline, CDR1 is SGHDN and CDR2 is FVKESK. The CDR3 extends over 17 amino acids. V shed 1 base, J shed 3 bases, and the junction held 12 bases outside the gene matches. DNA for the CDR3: TGTGCCAGCAGCCAAGCCCGACAGGGTGCATGGGGCTACGAGCAGTACTTC. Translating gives CASSQARQGAWGYEQYF.

For the CDR3, the DNA is TGTGCCAGTAGTAGGGGGGGACCCAATTCACCCCTCCACTTT. This gives the protein CASSRGGPNSPLHF. V is TRBV19 and J is TRBJ1-6; D possibly corresponds to TRBD1 (5 bases). Germline CDR1 LNHDA, CDR2 SQIVND (reference sequence). The CDR3 is 14 amino acids. Trimming shortened V by 4 bases and J by 7 bases, and 11 bases separated the two germline ends.

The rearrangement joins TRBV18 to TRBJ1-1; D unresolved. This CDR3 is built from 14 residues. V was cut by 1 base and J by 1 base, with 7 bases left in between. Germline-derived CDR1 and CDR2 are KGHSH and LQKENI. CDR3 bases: TGTGCCAGCTCACCACTGACTGAGAACACTGAAGCTTTCTTT. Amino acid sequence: CASSPLTENTEAFF.

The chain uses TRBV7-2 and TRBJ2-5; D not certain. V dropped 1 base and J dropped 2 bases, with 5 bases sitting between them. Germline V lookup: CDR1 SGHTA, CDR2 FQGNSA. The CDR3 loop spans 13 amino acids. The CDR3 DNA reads TGTGCCAGCAGCTTAGTTACTCAAGAGACCCAGTACTTC. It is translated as CASSLVTQETQYF.

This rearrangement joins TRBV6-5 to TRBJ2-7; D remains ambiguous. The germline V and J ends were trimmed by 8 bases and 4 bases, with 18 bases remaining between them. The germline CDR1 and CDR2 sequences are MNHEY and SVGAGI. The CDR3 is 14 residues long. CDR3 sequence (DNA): TGTGCCAGCTCCCAGCGCGGCAGTCAGTACGAGCAGTACTTC. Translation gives CASSQRGSQYEQYF.

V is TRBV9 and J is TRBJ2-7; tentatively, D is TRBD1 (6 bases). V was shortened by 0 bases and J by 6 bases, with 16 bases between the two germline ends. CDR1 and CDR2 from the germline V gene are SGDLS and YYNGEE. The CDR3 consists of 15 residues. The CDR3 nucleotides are TGTGCCAGCAGCGTAGAGGCAGGGGTGCAGTCCGAGCAGTACTTC. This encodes CASSVEAGVQSEQYF. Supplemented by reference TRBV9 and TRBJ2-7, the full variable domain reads DSGVTQTPKHLITATGQRVTLRCSPRSGDLSVYWYQQSLDQGLQFLIQYYNGEERAKGNILERFSAQQFPDLHSELNLSSLELGDSALYFCASSVEAGVQSEQYFGPGTRLTVT.

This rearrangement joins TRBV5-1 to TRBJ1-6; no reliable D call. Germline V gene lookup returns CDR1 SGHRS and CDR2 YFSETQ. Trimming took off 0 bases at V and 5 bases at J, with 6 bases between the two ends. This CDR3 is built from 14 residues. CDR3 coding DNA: TGCGCCAGCAGCTTGGCAGAGGATAATTCACCCCTCCACTTT. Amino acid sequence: CASSLAEDNSPLHF.

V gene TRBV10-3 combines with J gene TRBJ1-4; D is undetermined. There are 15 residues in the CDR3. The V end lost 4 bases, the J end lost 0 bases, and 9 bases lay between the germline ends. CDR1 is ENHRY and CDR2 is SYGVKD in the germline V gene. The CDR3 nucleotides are TGTGCCATCAGTGGAGACTCTTCAACTAATGAAAAACTGTTTTTT. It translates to CAISGDSSTNEKLFF.

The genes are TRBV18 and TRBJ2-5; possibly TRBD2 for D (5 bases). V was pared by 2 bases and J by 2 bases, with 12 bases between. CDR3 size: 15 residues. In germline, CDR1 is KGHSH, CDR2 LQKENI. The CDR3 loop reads CASSPEIGVQETQYF. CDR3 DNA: TGTGCCAGCTCACCAGAAATCGGGGTACAAGAGACCCAGTACTTC.